Following are 10 T cell receptor beta chains from one sample sequenced in a study of T cell repertoires in cytomegalovirus infection. No antigen has been identified for these receptors. In TCRdb, the reads were re-called with MiXCR into one record per CDR3 protein. The sample yields just under 500,000 distinct CDR3 sequences, around 30% seen once. Material: cultured PBMCs, obtained from culture after CMV antigen stimulation. These receptor sequences come from a human donor in good health (CMV status not recorded). Some clones in this sample may be carry-over from other donors' samples.

This clonotype was observed a handful of times. The chain employs TRBV7-2 and TRBJ2-5; the match to TRBD2 covers 7 bases. The CDR3 runs to 15 residues. V lost 1 base and J lost 5; bases outside the gene matches: 7. Germline V gene lookup returns CDR1 SGHTA and CDR2 FQGNSA. The CDR3 reads CASSLELARRETQYF. CDR3 DNA sequence: TGTGCCAGCAGCTTAGAACTAGCGAGAAGGGAGACCCAGTACTTC.

V gene TRBV28 combines with J gene TRBJ2-5, with 8 bases matching TRBD1. CDR1 and CDR2 from the germline V gene are MDHEN and SYDVKM. The CDR3 is made up of 13 amino acids. V dropped 6 bases and J dropped 5; count of bases not matched to a gene: 5. The CDR3 DNA reads TGTGCCAGCAGGCGCAGGGGGCATGAGACCCAGTACTTC. Residues: CASRRRGHETQYF. Full variable domain (missing parts from reference TRBV28 and TRBJ2-5): DVKVTQSSRYLVKRTGEKVFLECVQDMDHENMFWYRQDPGLGLRLIYFSYDVKMKEKGDIPEGYSVSREKKERFSLILESASTNQTSMYLCASRRRGHETQYFGPGTRLLVL.

This clonotype was detected only a few times. The rearrangement joins TRBV6-1 to TRBJ1-5; no clear D gene. The CDR3 runs to 15 residues. V lost 6 bases to trimming and J lost 0 bases, with 12 bases between them. CDR1 and CDR2 (germline): MNHNS, SASEGT. The CDR3 protein is CASRRTENSNQPQHF. In nucleotides, the CDR3 is TGTGCCAGCAGAAGGACGGAGAATAGCAATCAGCCCCAGCATTTT.

This chain uses TRBV2 with TRBJ2-3, with 13 positions matching TRBD2. V was pared by 2 bases and J by 4 bases, with 3 bases of the junction left unmatched. CDR3 length: 16 residues. The V gene's germline CDR1 is SNHLY and CDR2 FYNNEI. The CDR3 DNA is TGTGCCAGCAGTGAACTAGGACTAGCGGGAGCAGATACGCAGTATTTT. Translation gives CASSELGLAGADTQYF.

The chain couples TRBV20-1 to TRBJ2-3; no clear D. CDR1 DFQATT and CDR2 SNEGSKA come from the germline V gene (reference sequence). V shed 3 bases and J shed 4 bases, with 11 bases lying between them. This CDR3 is 13 amino acids long. The CDR3 DNA reads TGCAGTGCTAGTCTTCGCGCCCCAGATACGCAGTATTTT. Its protein is CSASLRAPDTQYF.

The chain employs TRBV3-1 and TRBJ2-7, with D possibly being TRBD2 (6 bases). Trimming removed 6 bases at V and 2 bases at J, with 14 bases between. The CDR3 totals 14 residues. Germline V gene data show CDR1 as LGHDT and CDR2 as YNNKEL (reference sequence). The CDR3 region has the DNA TGTGCCAGCAGTAGGGAAGCGGGTCCCTACGAGCAGTACTTC. This codes for CASSREAGPYEQYF.

This clonotype was detected only a few times. This chain connects TRBV4-3 to TRBJ2-1, with 16 bases aligning to TRBD2. The J segment lost 9 bases and the V segment lost 6 bases, leaving 17 bases of the junction unmatched. CDR3 size: 19 residues. Germline V CDR1 and CDR2: LGHNA, YSLEER. The CDR3 sequence is CASRRTLEGLAGGGGEQFF. The CDR3 nucleotides read TGCGCCAGCAGGAGAACTTTAGAGGGACTAGCGGGAGGGGGGGGTGAGCAGTTCTTC.

This clonotype came up a few times. The gene calls are TRBV7-9 and TRBJ1-5; D gene uncertain. This CDR3 comprises 15 residues. Per the germline V gene, CDR1 is SEHNR and CDR2 is FQNEAQ (reference sequence). Trimming shortened V by 1 base and J by 1 base, and 8 bases separated the two germline ends. The CDR3 region has the DNA TGTGCCAGCAGCTTAGGAGTCGACAGCAATCAGCCCCAGCATTTT. Its protein product is CASSLGVDSNQPQHF.

The chain recombines TRBV7-2 with TRBJ1-1; D is uncertain. This CDR3 is 10 amino acids long. Germline V lookup: CDR1 SGHTA, CDR2 FQGNSA. Deletions cut 6 bases from V and 3 bases from J, with 2 bases between. The CDR3 here is CASRYTEAFF. The CDR3 nucleotides are TGTGCCAGCAGGTACACTGAAGCTTTCTTT. The full variable domain, completed using reference TRBV7-2 and TRBJ1-1, is GAGVSQSPSNKVTEKGKDVELRCDPISGHTALYWYRQSLGQGLEFLIYFQGNSAPDKSGLPSDRFSAERTGGSVSTLTIQRTQQEDSAVYLCASRYTEAFFGQGTRLTVV.

V is TRBV7-9 and J is TRBJ2-3, with D perhaps matching TRBD2 (5 bases). CDR3 length: 15 amino acids. The ends were cut back, 2 bases at V and 3 bases at J, with 12 bases in the middle. From germline, CDR1 is SEHNR and CDR2 FQNEAQ (reference sequence). CDR3 sequence (DNA): TGTGCCAGCAGCTTAAGAGGGAGTGAAACAGATACGCAGTATTTT. Its translation: CASSLRGSETDTQYF.